This passage covers 8 T cell receptor beta chains from one sample sequenced in a study of cytomegalovirus exposure and HLA in healthy donors. Both 60 Vbeta primers and 13 Jbeta primers went into the PCR. Some clones are missing from TCRdb's copy, which holds only in-frame ones; the method was immunoSEQ multiplex PCR. The data show about 210,000 clones, over 60% seen once. Input material: PBMCs. The receptors originated from a male donor in good health and CMV-seronegative.

The chain couples TRBV29-1 to TRBJ2-4, with D tentatively TRBD2 (5 bases). The V end was cut by 3 bases, the J end by 8 bases, with 8 bases between. There are 11 residues in the CDR3. The germline CDR1 and CDR2 sequences are SQVTM and ANQGSEA. The CDR3 nucleotides read TGCAGCGTTGATGAGGGCCACATTCAGTACTTC. This translates into CSVDEGHIQYF.

The genes are TRBV28 and TRBJ2-7, with D possibly TRBD1 on 5 matching bases. Deletions cut 7 bases from V and 2 bases from J, with 18 bases between. The germline CDR1 and CDR2 sequences are MDHEN and SYDVKM. The CDR3 runs 15 residues. The CDR3 spells CASIPGADVPYEQYF. CDR3 nucleotides: TGTGCCAGCATCCCTGGGGCAGACGTCCCCTACGAGCAGTACTTC.

The genes are TRBV5-1 and TRBJ1-5; D remains unclear. Germline V CDR1 and CDR2: SGHRS, YFSETQ. With 4 bases removed from V and 6 bases from J, the gap between germline ends came to 14 bases. This CDR3 contains 14 residues. CDR3 sequence reads: CASSENPALQPQHF. Here the CDR3 DNA reads TGCGCCAGCAGCGAGAACCCCGCGCTTCAGCCCCAGCATTTT.

The chain carries TRBV12-2 and TRBJ1-5; TRBD1 was called by the table and not checked on the DNA. TRBV12-2 is flagged as a pseudogene. The CDR3 spans 15 residues. The DNA for the CDR3 is TGTGCAAGTCGCTACGCAGGGATGGGTGATCAGCCCCAGCATTTT. This codes for CASRYAGMGDQPQHF.

J is TRBJ1-2 and V is TRBV29-1, with D tentatively TRBD1 (6 bases). The CDR3 spans 13 residues. Trimming stripped 3 bases from V and 4 bases from J, with 12 bases between. Germline V gene sequence: CDR1 SQVTM, CDR2 ANQGSEA. Here the CDR3 reads CSVDRQETYGYTF. CDR3 DNA sequence: TGCAGCGTTGACCGACAGGAAACCTATGGCTACACCTTC.

This clone was picked up a small number of times. This chain connects TRBV6-1 to TRBJ2-3; 9 nucleotides align to TRBD2. There are 15 residues in the CDR3. V was clipped by 3 bases and J by 1 base; unmatched bases: 2. CDR1 and CDR2 (germline): MNHNS, SASEGT. The CDR3 loop reads CASSDIAGGTDTQYF. As DNA, the CDR3 is TGTGCCAGCAGTGACATAGCGGGGGGCACAGATACGCAGTATTTT.

The chain couples TRBV2 to TRBJ2-7; D unresolved. The CDR3 extends over 12 amino acids. V gave up 11 bases and J gave up 1 base, with 12 bases separating them. CDR1 SNHLY and CDR2 FYNNEI come from the germline V gene. DNA of the CDR3: TGTGCCCCTACCCAGGTTTCCTACGAGCAGTACTTC. Protein product: CAPTQVSYEQYF.

The rearrangement joins TRBV7-3 to TRBJ2-3, with 9 bases aligning to TRBD2. The CDR3 has 17 residues. V gave up 5 bases and J gave up 3 bases; unmatched junction bases: 12. CDR1 and CDR2 from the germline V gene are SGHTA and FQGTGA. CDR3 sequence (DNA): TGTGCCAGCAGCCTCGGTGCGGGGGCGGGAGGGACAGATACGCAGTATTTT. It is translated as CASSLGAGAGGTDTQYF.